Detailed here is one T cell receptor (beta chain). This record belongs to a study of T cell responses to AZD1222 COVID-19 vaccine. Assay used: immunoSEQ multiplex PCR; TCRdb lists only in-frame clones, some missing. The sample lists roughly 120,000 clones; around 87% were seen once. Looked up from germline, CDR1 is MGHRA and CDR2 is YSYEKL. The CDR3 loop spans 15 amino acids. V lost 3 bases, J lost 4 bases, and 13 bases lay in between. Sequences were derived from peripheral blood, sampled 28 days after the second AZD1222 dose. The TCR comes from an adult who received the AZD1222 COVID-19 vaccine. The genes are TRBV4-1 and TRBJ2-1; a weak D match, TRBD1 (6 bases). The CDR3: CASSHQGTQYNEQFF. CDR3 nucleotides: TGCGCCAGCAGCCACCAGGGGACCCAATACAATGAGCAGTTCTTC.